Listed below are T cell receptor beta chains from one sample, sequenced in a study of early T cells in non-severe SARS-CoV-2 infection. TCRdb re-analysed the 5' RACE reads in MiXCR, keeping a single row per CDR3 protein. The sample includes 95,000 to 100,000 distinct CDR3 sequences, 13% seen only once; the top ten take approximately 2.3%. Sequencing was carried out using whole blood. The receptors here all came from an adult who was a healthcare worker with PCR-confirmed SARS-CoV-2 infection or an uninfected control (not recorded which). The CDR3 runs from the conserved cysteine through the conserved F or W. The D gene is left open where the match is weak. A clone size is listed for some rows: how often the clone was seen (once, few, many), or a class if it is expanded.

-,-,TRBV28,TRBJ2-3,TGTGCCAGCAGTCCTCATGGGGGAGATACGCAGTATTTT,CASSPHGGDTQYF
TRBD1,-,TRBV24-1,TRBJ1-4,TGTGCCACCAGTGATAGGCGGACAGGCCCTAATGAAAAACTGTTTTTT,CATSDRRTGPNEKLFF
-,-,TRBV7-9,TRBJ2-7,TGTGCCAGCAGCTCCGTCTGGGGCGAGCAGTACTTC,CASSSVWGEQYF
-,-,TRBV29-1,TRBJ2-3,TGCAGCATCAGGGGTCCGACAGATACGCAGTATTTT,CSIRGPTDTQYF
TRBD1,-,TRBV9,TRBJ2-2,TGTGCCAGCAGCCCACCGACAGGGGCGCTCACCGGGGAGCTGTTTTTT,CASSPPTGALTGELFF
-,-,TRBV28,TRBJ1-1,TGTGCCAGCAGAGTTACAGGTCTGCCTGAAGCTTTCTTT,CASRVTGLPEAFF
-,few,TRBV12-3/TRBV12-4,TRBJ1-2,TGTGCCAGCAGGCAGTCCTCTTCCCTCGCGGGCTACACCTTC,CASRQSSSLAGYTF
-,few,TRBV4-1,TRBJ2-7,TGCGCCAGCAGCCAAGCACAGGGCCATAAGTACTTC,CASSQAQGHKYF
TRBD2,few,TRBV2,TRBJ2-3,TGTGCCAGCGGACAACCTAGCGGGGGGTCCACAGATACGCAGTATTTT,CASGQPSGGSTDTQYF
-,many,TRBV6-5,TRBJ2-6,TGTGCCAGCAGTTACGAGGGTGAGAGCGTCCTGACTTTC,CASSYEGESVLTF
TRBD1,many,TRBV6-1,TRBJ2-5,TGTGCCAGCAGGAACGACAGGGTTGAGACCCAGTACTTC,CASRNDRVETQYF
-,many,TRBV6-2/TRBV6-3,TRBJ2-1,TGTGCCAGCAGTTACGCGGATGAGCAGTTCTTC,CASSYADEQFF
TRBD1,many,TRBV18,TRBJ1-2,TGTGCCAGCTCTCCAGACAGGGAGAGTTACTTTAGGAGCTACACCTTC,CASSPDRESYFRSYTF
-,many,TRBV21-1,TRBJ2-1,TGTGCCAGCAGCCTCGGACCGAGATTGCTGTATAGCTCCTACAATGAGCAGTTCTTC,CASSLGPRLLYSSYNEQFF
-,few,TRBV3-1,TRBJ1-3,TGTGCCAGCAGCCCCGGGGCGTCGAGCTCTGGAAACACCATATATTTT,CASSPGASSSGNTIYF
-,many,TRBV6-1,TRBJ2-7,TGTGCCAGCACTCCCCGGGGCGGTCAAACCTACGAGCAGTACTTC,CASTPRGGQTYEQYF
TRBD1,many,TRBV18,TRBJ2-7,TGTGCCAGCTCACCATTTGGGACAGAACCCTACGAGCAGTACTTC,CASSPFGTEPYEQYF
TRBD2,-,TRBV5-1,TRBJ2-1,TGCGCCAGCCGGATAGGGACTAGCACCAATGAGCAGTTCTTC,CASRIGTSTNEQFF
-,few,TRBV6-1,TRBJ2-4,TGTGCCAGCAGTGAGGGGTCGGGTGCCAAAAACATTCAGTACTTC,CASSEGSGAKNIQYF
TRBD1,many,TRBV6-1,TRBJ2-7,TGTGCCAGCGGGTCCGGGACAGGGGCCTACGAGCAGTACTTC,CASGSGTGAYEQYF
-,few,TRBV7-8,TRBJ2-7,TGTGCCAGCAGCTTAGCCCTCCAGGGCGGGGATATGTACGAGCAGTACTTC,CASSLALQGGDMYEQYF
TRBD1,-,TRBV27,TRBJ1-2,TGTGCCAGCAGGACCGGGGGACAGAAAGTTGGCTACACCTTC,CASRTGGQKVGYTF
-,many,TRBV19,TRBJ2-1,TGTGCCAGTAGTAACCCAGGTCGCAACAATGAGCAGTTCTTC,CASSNPGRNNEQFF
TRBD2,many,TRBV7-9,TRBJ2-1,TGTGCCAGCAGCTTACTAGCGGCGGAGCAGTTCTTC,CASSLLAAEQFF
-,few,TRBV20-1,TRBJ2-4,TGCAGTGCTGGGGGGTCCTTAAACATTCAGTACTTC,CSAGGSLNIQYF
TRBD1,many,TRBV7-2,TRBJ1-5,TGTGCCAGCAGCTTCGACAGGGATCAGCCCCAGCATTTT,CASSFDRDQPQHF
-,-,TRBV10-2,TRBJ1-1,TGCGCCAGCAGTGAAACGTATATGAACACTGAAGCTTTCTTT,CASSETYMNTEAFF
-,many,TRBV6-5,TRBJ2-1,TGTGCCAGCAGTTACTCCCTGGCCCGGAAAAATGAGCAGTTCTTC,CASSYSLARKNEQFF
-,-,TRBV28,TRBJ1-1,TGTGCCAGCAGTTTATGGCCCAGAGCGAACACTGAAGCTTTCTTT,CASSLWPRANTEAFF
-,many,TRBV12-3/TRBV12-4,TRBJ1-1,TGTGCCAGCAGTTTTGAGTTAACACGGAACACTGAAGCTTTCTTT,CASSFELTRNTEAFF
-,-,TRBV24-1,TRBJ2-1,TGTGCCACCAGCTGGGCGTACGGTGAGCAGTTCTTC,CATSWAYGEQFF
-,-,TRBV28,TRBJ1-4,TGTGCCACCGCAGCTAATGAAAAACTGTTTTTT,CATAANEKLFF
-,-,TRBV15,TRBJ2-2,TGTGCCACCTCTGTGATGGCGAACACCGGGGAGCTGTTTTTT,CATSVMANTGELFF
-,many,TRBV7-2,TRBJ1-1,TGTGCCAGCAGCTTGGGGTGGGCGACTGAAGCTTTCTTT,CASSLGWATEAFF
-,-,TRBV7-2,TRBJ2-3,TGTGCCAGCAGCTTAGCGCGGACAGACACAGATACGCAGTATTTT,CASSLARTDTDTQYF
TRBD2,many,TRBV10-1,TRBJ2-1,TGCGCCAGCAGTGAACAGCGGGGCCTCTACAATGAGCAGTTCTTC,CASSEQRGLYNEQFF
-,many,TRBV6-1,TRBJ1-1,TGTGCCAGCGACAGACCAAGAGGCACTGAAGCTTTCTTT,CASDRPRGTEAFF
-,many,TRBV12-3/TRBV12-4,TRBJ1-5,TGTGCCAGCAGCCCCCATCAAGGGGCGAATCAGCCCCAGCATTTT,CASSPHQGANQPQHF
-,many,TRBV9,TRBJ2-2,TGTGCCAGCACCCGCCTGATGAACACCGGGGAGCTGTTTTTT,CASTRLMNTGELFF
-,few,TRBV11-2,TRBJ2-7,TGTGCCAGCAGCGCCCTGACAGTTTCCTACGAGCAGTACTTC,CASSALTVSYEQYF
-,few,TRBV6-2/TRBV6-3,TRBJ1-5,TGTGCCACTTGGAGGGCGGGCAATCAGCCCCAGCATTTT,CATWRAGNQPQHF
-,few,TRBV3-1,TRBJ2-7,TGTGCCAGCAGCCAAGAACCACCGGACGCGCCGGCCTCCTACGAGCAGTACTTC,CASSQEPPDAPASYEQYF